This TCR beta chain was documented in a study of T cell responses to AZD1222 COVID-19 vaccine. TCRdb keeps only in-frame clones here, not all; method: immunoSEQ multiplex PCR. Seen here are over 130,000 clones, approximately 92% observed once, and the top ten hold 2.5% to 3.5%. Germline V gene sequence: CDR1 LGHDT, CDR2 YNNKEL (reference sequence). The CDR3 is made up of 12 amino acids. Points on this clone: The junction departs from germline at one end; a sequencing error may be responsible.

The clonotype comes from an adult who received the AZD1222 COVID-19 vaccine. The sequencing used peripheral blood, collected 28 days after the second AZD1222 dose. The genes are TRBV3-1 (or the pseudogene TRBV3-2) and TRBJ2-7; D call uncertain. For the CDR3, the DNA is TGTGCCAGCAGCCAAAGAGGCTACGGGCAGTACTTC. Its translation is CASSQRGYGQYF.